One sample yielded the 8 T cell receptor beta chains listed below, sequenced in a study of cytomegalovirus exposure and HLA in healthy donors. Primers included in the PCR were 60 Vbeta and 13 Jbeta primers. Measured with immunoSEQ multiplex PCR; TCRdb has only the in-frame clones, and not every one. The sample has 100,000 to 150,000 clones, 80% to 85% seen once. The sample comprised PBMCs. These receptors all stem from a middle-aged woman in good health and CMV-seronegative.

The sample holds a few counts of this clone. The chain joins TRBV2 to TRBJ1-1, with 7 bases that match TRBD1. This CDR3 has 14 residues. Germline CDR1 and CDR2: SNHLY and FYNNEI. After removal of 6 bases from V and 7 bases from J, the junction contained 11 bases not matched to a gene. CDR3 region: CASRAETGIIEAFF. The DNA of the CDR3 is TGTGCCAGCAGAGCAGAGACAGGGATCATTGAAGCTTTCTTT.

The chain recombines TRBV30 with TRBJ2-5; 8 bases line up with TRBD2. CDR1 and CDR2 (germline): GTSNPN, SVGIG (reference sequence). V dropped 7 bases and J dropped 4; count of bases not matched to a gene: 14. The CDR3 spans 15 residues. CDR3 sequence reads: CASDSGEGWGETQYF. The CDR3 nucleotides are TGTGCCTCAGATAGCGGGGAGGGGTGGGGAGAGACCCAGTACTTC.

A few counts support this clone. This chain links TRBV7-3 with TRBJ2-1; 13 nucleotides agree with TRBD2. Germline V gene sequence: CDR1 SGHTA, CDR2 FQGTGA. This CDR3 contains 16 residues. The junction had 8 bases not matched to a gene; V was cut back by 5 bases and J by 7 bases. The CDR3 sequence: CASSPMTSGGLNEQFF. DNA for the CDR3: TGTGCCAGCAGCCCCATGACTAGCGGGGGGTTAAATGAGCAGTTCTTC.

The V gene is TRBV11-3, the J gene TRBJ2-1; tentatively, D is TRBD1 (5 bases). CDR3 size: 15 residues. Deletions cut 4 bases from V and 5 bases from J, with 15 bases between. CDR1 and CDR2 from the germline V gene are SGHNT and YENEEA. CDR3: CASSYSGIGNNEQFF. The CDR3 DNA reads TGTGCCAGCAGCTATTCAGGGATTGGAAACAATGAGCAGTTCTTC.

The genes are TRBV27 and TRBJ2-7; TRBD1 matches 7 bases. V gave up 5 bases and J gave up 1 base; unmatched junction bases: 5. The CDR3 runs to 14 residues. Germline CDR1 reads MNHEY; CDR2 reads SMNVEV (reference sequence). In DNA, the CDR3 is TGTGCCAGCAGTACGGACAGGAGGTCCTACGAGCAGTACTTC. Its translation is CASSTDRRSYEQYF.

A word on this clone: A read error is likely, as this CDR3 ends without the conserved phenylalanine or tryptophan. The limits of the CDR3 on the DNA are not certain, so only TCRdb's listed CDR3 is given. The rearrangement joins TRBV5-1 to TRBJ2-7; no DNA check was done on the table's D call, TRBD1. CDR1 and CDR2 from the germline V gene are SGHRS and YFSETQ. The CDR3 spans 9 amino acids, including both terminal residues. Here the CDR3 reads CASSRGQVG.

This chain's CDR3 is CASSLPSAVARVYEQYF. In DNA, the CDR3 is TGTGCCAGCAGTTTACCATCGGCGGTCGCCAGGGTTTACGAGCAGTACTTC. V and J are TRBV28 and TRBJ2-7, with D maybe TRBD1 (5 bases). CDR1 and CDR2 from the germline V gene are MDHEN and SYDVKM. V was trimmed by 2 bases and J by 4 bases, leaving 21 bases between them. CDR3 size: 17 residues.

This rearrangement joins TRBV18 to TRBJ2-2; TRBD2 matches 15 bases. Germline V gives CDR1 KGHSH, CDR2 LQKENI. V shed 1 base, J shed 4 bases, and the junction held 7 bases outside the gene matches. The CDR3 is made up of 19 amino acids. CDR3 loop: CASSPRTSGGASVTGELFF. Here the CDR3 DNA reads TGTGCCAGCTCACCACGGACTAGCGGGGGGGCCTCAGTCACCGGGGAGCTGTTTTTT.